Sequencing of this T cell receptor (beta chain) was carried out in a study of T cell changes during pregnancy in multiple sclerosis. Method: immunoSEQ multiplex PCR; TCRdb's copy keeps in-frame clones and lacks some. The repertoire holds 40,000 to 60,000 clones, with 85% to 95% as singletons. CDR1 is MNHNS, CDR2 SASEGT, per germline. The CDR3 loop spans 16 amino acids. V was pared by 3 bases and J by 2 bases, with 6 bases of the junction left unmatched. The material was CD8+ T cells from peripheral blood mononuclear cells, obtained before pregnancy. This chain joins TRBV6-1 and TRBJ2-3; 9 bases agree with TRBD2. This sequence was found in a female donor with multiple sclerosis, enrolled in a pregnancy study. CDR3: CASSDIAGEYTDTQYF. The DNA for the CDR3 is TGTGCCAGCAGTGATATAGCGGGAGAATACACAGATACGCAGTATTTT.